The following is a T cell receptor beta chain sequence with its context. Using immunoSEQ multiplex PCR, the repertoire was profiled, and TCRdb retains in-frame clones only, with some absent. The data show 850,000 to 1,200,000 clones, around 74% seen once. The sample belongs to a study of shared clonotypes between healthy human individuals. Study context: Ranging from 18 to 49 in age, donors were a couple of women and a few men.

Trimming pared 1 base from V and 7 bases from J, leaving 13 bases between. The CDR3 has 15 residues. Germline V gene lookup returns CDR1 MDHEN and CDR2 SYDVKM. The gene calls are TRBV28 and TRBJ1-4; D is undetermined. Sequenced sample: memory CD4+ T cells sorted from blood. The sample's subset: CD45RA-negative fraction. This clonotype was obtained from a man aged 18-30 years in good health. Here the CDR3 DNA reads TGTGCCAGCAGTTTATCTGGGGTGGGAAGTGAAAAACTGTTTTTT. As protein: CASSLSGVGSEKLFF.